Below, 14 T cell receptor beta chains from the same sample are listed, as sequenced in a study of OX40 agonist ivuxolimab in advanced cancers. TCRdb's table, derived via immunoSEQ multiplex PCR, lists solely in-frame clones and lacks some. The data show some 81,000 clones, with approximately 85% seen just once and approximately 0.6% held by the top ten. The sample in question was CD4+ or CD8+ T cells sorted from blood, obtained in a trial of the OX40 agonist ivuxolimab. These receptors were obtained from an adult with an advanced solid tumor such as melanoma, head and neck, liver or kidney cancer.

This sequence joins TRBV15 and TRBJ2-2; D is ambiguous. The CDR3 is 13 amino acids. Between the trimmed V and J ends, which lost 0 bases and 4 bases, there was a span of 3 bases. Germline values: CDR1 LNHNV, CDR2 YYDKDF (reference sequence). The CDR3 sequence is CATSRDVTGELFF. The CDR3 DNA follows: TGTGCCACCAGCAGAGACGTCACCGGGGAGCTGTTTTTT.

The CDR3 reads CARSLDRPPDEQYF. In nucleotides, the CDR3 is TGTGCCAGAAGCTTGGATCGGCCCCCTGACGAGCAGTACTTC. V gene TRBV5-3 combines with J gene TRBJ2-7; D unresolved. TRBV5-3 is labeled an ORF, and its function is uncertain. V lost 0 bases and J lost 5, with 12 bases in between. The CDR3 totals 14 residues.

J is TRBJ2-3 and V is TRBV28, with D maybe TRBD1 (6 bases). There are 14 residues in the CDR3. With 1 base removed from V and 6 bases from J, the gap between germline ends came to 11 bases. The germline V gene encodes CDR1 MDHEN and CDR2 SYDVKM. Written as DNA, the CDR3 is TGTGCCAGCAGTTTATCCTACAGGGTGGATACGCAGTATTTT. It specifies CASSLSYRVDTQYF.

This clone was found a few times. The V gene is TRBV2, the J gene TRBJ1-5; no clear D gene. V was pared by 4 bases and J by 0 bases, with 7 bases between. The length of the CDR3 is 14 residues. Looked up from germline, CDR1 is SNHLY and CDR2 is FYNNEI. The DNA for the CDR3 is TGTGCCAGCAGTGTACGGGTTAGCAATCAGCCCCAGCATTTT. It encodes CASSVRVSNQPQHF.

The V call is TRBV4-2, the J call TRBJ1-2, with no clear D. From germline, CDR1 is LGHNA and CDR2 YNFKEQ. This CDR3 comprises 15 residues. Deletions cut 1 base from V and 4 bases from J, with 13 bases between. CDR3 bases: TGTGCCAGCAGCCAAGTTCCAATGGAAAGCTATGGCTACACCTTC. Translation gives CASSQVPMESYGYTF.

This chain joins TRBV7-2 and TRBJ1-2; 9 positions agree with TRBD1. The CDR3 consists of 13 residues. Germline V gene data show CDR1 as SGHTA and CDR2 as FQGNSA. With V trimmed by 5 bases and J by 8 bases, 6 bases remained unmatched. DNA for the CDR3: TGTGCCAGCAGCCAAACAGGGGGCACCGGCTACACCTTC. Protein: CASSQTGGTGYTF.

The V gene is TRBV30, the J gene TRBJ2-1; tentatively, D is TRBD2 (5 bases). The CDR3 spans 12 residues. CDR1 is GTSNPN, CDR2 SVGIG, per germline (reference sequence). Trimming took 4 bases from V and 2 from J, leaving 6 bases between them. CDR3 region: CAWTGTYNEQFF. In nucleotides, the CDR3 is TGTGCCTGGACCGGGACCTACAATGAGCAGTTCTTC.

V is TRBV4-1 and J is TRBJ1-1; D is undetermined. The CDR3 is 15 residues long. Germline V CDR1 and CDR2: MGHRA, YSYEKL. Trimming shortened V by 4 bases and J by 1 base, and 13 bases separated the two germline ends. The CDR3 region has the DNA TGCGCCAGCAGCCGAGGAGTGGGTGGGAACACTGAAGCTTTCTTT. Translation: CASSRGVGGNTEAFF.

The V call is TRBV12-2, the J call TRBJ1-2; the table's D gene call, TRBD1, was not cross checked with the DNA. TRBV12-2 is given as a pseudogene. The CDR3 is 14 residues long. The CDR3, as DNA: TGTGCCCACGCAGAGACACACCTTCTCTATGGCTACACCTTC. It translates to CAHAETHLLYGYTF.

Here the CDR3 reads CASSLRVVGGEQYF. The CDR3 DNA is TGCGCCAGCAGCTTAAGGGTAGTTGGGGGCGAGCAGTACTTC. V and J are TRBV5-1 and TRBJ2-7; D could derive from TRBD1 or TRBD2 (5 bases each). CDR1 is SGHRS and CDR2 is YFSETQ in the germline V gene. V was shortened by 2 bases and J by 6 bases, with 15 bases between the two germline ends. This CDR3 region has 14 residues.

The CDR3 nucleotides read TGTGCCAGCAGCCAGACAGGGGTCAATGAGCAGTTCTTC. Translated: CASSQTGVNEQFF. The genes are TRBV5-6 and TRBJ2-1, with TRBD1 matching over 8 bases. The CDR3 runs to 13 residues. CDR1 is SGHDT, CDR2 YYEEEE, per germline. The V segment lost 4 bases and the J segment 6 bases; nucleotides outside the gene matches: 3.

This clone was found once. The chain has TRBV5-4 and TRBJ1-2; D is unclear. The CDR3 contains 12 residues. With 9 bases removed from V and 4 bases from J, the gap between germline ends came to 13 bases. The germline V gene encodes CDR1 SGHNT and CDR2 YYREEE (reference sequence). The CDR3 region is CAISRFLYGYTF. Written as DNA, the CDR3 is TGTGCCATCTCGCGTTTCCTCTATGGCTACACCTTC.

V usage is TRBV11-2 and J usage is TRBJ2-7; D is ambiguous. The V and J ends lost 5 bases and 4 bases respectively, with 6 bases between them. Germline CDR1 is SGHAT and CDR2 is FQNNGV. The CDR3 has 11 amino acids. For the CDR3, the DNA is TGTGCCAGCAGCCTCGAGTACGAGCAGTACTTC. This sequence encodes CASSLEYEQYF.

This clone has at least ten counts. The chain carries TRBV5-4 and TRBJ2-1; a weak D match, TRBD2 (6 bases). CDR3 length equals 14 residues. Trimming removed 4 bases at V and 1 base at J, with 9 bases between. The germline CDR1 and CDR2 sequences are SGHNT and YYREEE (reference sequence). DNA of the CDR3: TGTGCCAGCAGCAGGCGGGGTTCCTACAATGAGCAGTTCTTC. Translated, it gives CASSRRGSYNEQFF.